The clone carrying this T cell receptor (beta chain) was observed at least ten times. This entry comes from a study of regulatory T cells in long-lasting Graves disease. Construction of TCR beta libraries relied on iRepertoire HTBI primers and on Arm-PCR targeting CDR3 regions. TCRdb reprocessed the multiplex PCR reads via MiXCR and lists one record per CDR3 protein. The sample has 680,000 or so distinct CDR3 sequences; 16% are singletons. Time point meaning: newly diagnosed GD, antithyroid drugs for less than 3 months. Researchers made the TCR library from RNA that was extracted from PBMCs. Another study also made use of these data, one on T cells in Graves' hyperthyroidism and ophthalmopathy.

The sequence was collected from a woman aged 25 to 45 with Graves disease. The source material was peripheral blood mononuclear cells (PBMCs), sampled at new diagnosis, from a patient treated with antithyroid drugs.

The CDR3 DNA sequence: TGCGCCAGCAGCTTGGATAAGGGATACAATGAGCAGTTCTTC. It encodes CASSLDKGYNEQFF. The chain links TRBV5-1 to TRBJ2-1; D unclear. The CDR3 has 14 residues. Germline V lookup: CDR1 SGHRS, CDR2 YFSETQ. V lost 0 bases and J 4 bases, leaving 8 bases between the germline ends.